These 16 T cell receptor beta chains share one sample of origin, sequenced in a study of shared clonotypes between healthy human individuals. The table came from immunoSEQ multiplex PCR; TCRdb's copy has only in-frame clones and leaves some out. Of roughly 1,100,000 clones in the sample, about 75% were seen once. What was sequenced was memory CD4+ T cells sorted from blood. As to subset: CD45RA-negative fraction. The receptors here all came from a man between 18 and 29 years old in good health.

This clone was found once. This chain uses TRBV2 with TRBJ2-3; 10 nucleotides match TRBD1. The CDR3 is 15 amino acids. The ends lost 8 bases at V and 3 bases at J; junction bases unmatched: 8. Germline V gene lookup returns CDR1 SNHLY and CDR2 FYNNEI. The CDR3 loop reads CASGRDRGRTDTQYF. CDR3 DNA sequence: TGTGCCAGCGGCCGAGACAGGGGGCGGACAGATACGCAGTATTTT.

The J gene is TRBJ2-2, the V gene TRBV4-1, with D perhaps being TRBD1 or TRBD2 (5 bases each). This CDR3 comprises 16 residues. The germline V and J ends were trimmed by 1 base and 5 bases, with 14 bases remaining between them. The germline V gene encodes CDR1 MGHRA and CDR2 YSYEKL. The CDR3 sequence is CASSQVPGLGTGELFF. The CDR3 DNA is TGCGCCAGCAGCCAAGTACCGGGGCTAGGGACCGGGGAGCTGTTTTTT.

CDR3 coding DNA: TGTGCCAGCAGAGGACAGGGTGGTACGAACACCATATATTTT. It specifies CASRGQGGTNTIYF. The gene calls are TRBV2 and TRBJ1-3; 8 positions agree with TRBD1. The V gene's germline CDR1 is SNHLY and CDR2 FYNNEI. This CDR3 contains 14 residues. J was trimmed by 7 bases and V by 6 bases; bases with no gene match: 8.

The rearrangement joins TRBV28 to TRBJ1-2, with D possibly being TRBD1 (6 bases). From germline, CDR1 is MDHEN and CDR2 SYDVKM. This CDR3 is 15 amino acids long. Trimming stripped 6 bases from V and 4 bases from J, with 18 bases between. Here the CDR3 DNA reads TGTGCCAGCAGCCCGGGGGGCCCAATCACCTATGGCTACACCTTC. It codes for CASSPGGPITYGYTF.

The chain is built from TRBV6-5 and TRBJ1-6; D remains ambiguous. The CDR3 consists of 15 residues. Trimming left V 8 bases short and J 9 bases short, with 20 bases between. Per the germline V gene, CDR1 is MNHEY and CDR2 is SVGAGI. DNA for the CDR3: TGTGCCAGCGCCGCCCCCCGGGGAGATGGTTCACCCCTCCACTTT. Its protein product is CASAAPRGDGSPLHF.

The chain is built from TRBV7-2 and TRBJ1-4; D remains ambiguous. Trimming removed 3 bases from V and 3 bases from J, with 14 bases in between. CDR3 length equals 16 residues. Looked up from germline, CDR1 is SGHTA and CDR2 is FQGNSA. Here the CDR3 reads CASSLFRPSSNEKLFF. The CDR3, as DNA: TGTGCCAGCAGCTTGTTTCGACCGTCCTCTAATGAAAAACTGTTTTTT.

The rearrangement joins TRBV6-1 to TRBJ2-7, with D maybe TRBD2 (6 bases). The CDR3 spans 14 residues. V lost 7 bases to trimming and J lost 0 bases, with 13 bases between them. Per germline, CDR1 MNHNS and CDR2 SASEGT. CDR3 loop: CASNLGGVSYEQYF. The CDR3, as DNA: TGTGCCAGCAACCTAGGCGGGGTCTCCTACGAGCAGTACTTC.

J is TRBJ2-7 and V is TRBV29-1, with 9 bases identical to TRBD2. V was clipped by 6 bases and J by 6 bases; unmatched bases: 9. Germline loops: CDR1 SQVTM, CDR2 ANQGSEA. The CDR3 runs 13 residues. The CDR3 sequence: CSVAQGLAVEQYF. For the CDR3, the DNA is TGCAGCGTGGCCCAGGGACTAGCTGTCGAGCAGTACTTC.

The CDR3 spells CASSPSGRTQETQYF. Here the CDR3 DNA reads TGTGCCAGCAGCCCTAGCGGGAGGACTCAAGAGACCCAGTACTTC. This chain uses TRBV9 with TRBJ2-5, with 11 positions matching TRBD2. Germline lookup yields CDR1 SGDLS and CDR2 YYNGEE. V dropped 4 bases and J dropped 2; count of bases not matched to a gene: 4. The CDR3 sequence is 15 residues long. The full variable domain, with the rest looked up from reference TRBV9 and TRBJ2-5, is DSGVTQTPKHLITATGQRVTLRCSPRSGDLSVYWYQQSLDQGLQFLIQYYNGEERAKGNILERFSAQQFPDLHSELNLSSLELGDSALYFCASSPSGRTQETQYFGPGTRLLVL.

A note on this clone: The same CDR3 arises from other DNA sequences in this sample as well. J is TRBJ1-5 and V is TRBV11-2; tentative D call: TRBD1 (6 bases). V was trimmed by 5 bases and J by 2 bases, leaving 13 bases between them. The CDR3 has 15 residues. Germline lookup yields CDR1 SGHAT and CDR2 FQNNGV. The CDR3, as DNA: TGTGCCAGCAGCCTAGGGGGGGTAGGCAATCAGCCCCAGCATTTT. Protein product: CASSLGGVGNQPQHF. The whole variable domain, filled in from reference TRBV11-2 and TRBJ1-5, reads EAGVAQSPRYKIIEKRQSVAFWCNPISGHATLYWYQQILGQGPKLLIQFQNNGVVDDSQLPKDRFSAERLKGVDSTLKIQPAKLEDSAVYLCASSLGGVGNQPQHFGDGTRLSIL.

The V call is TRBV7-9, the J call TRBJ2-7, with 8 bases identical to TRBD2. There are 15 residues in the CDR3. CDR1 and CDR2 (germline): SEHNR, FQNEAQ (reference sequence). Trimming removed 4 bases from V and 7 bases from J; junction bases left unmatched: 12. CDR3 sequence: CASSSPGTRLREQYF. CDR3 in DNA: TGTGCCAGCAGCTCTCCCGGGACTAGACTCCGGGAGCAGTACTTC.

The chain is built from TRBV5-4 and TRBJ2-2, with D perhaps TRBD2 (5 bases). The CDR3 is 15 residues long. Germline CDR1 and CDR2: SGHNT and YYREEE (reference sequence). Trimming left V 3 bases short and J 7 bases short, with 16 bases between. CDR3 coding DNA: TGTGCCAGCAGCTCTCGGACTGGCCCGGGCGGGGAGCTGTTTTTT. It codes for CASSSRTGPGGELFF. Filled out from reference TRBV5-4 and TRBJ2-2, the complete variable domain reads ETGVTQSPTHLIKTRGQQVTLRCSSQSGHNTVSWYQQALGQGPQFIFQYYREEENGRGNFPPRFSGLQFPNYSSELNVNALELDDSALYLCASSSRTGPGGELFFGEGSRLTVL.

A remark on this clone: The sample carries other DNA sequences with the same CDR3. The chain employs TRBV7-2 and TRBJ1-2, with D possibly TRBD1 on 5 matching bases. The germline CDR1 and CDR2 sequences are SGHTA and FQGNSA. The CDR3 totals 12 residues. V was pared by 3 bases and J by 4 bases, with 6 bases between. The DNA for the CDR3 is TGTGCCAGCAGCTTCGGGGGCTATGGCTACACCTTC. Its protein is CASSFGGYGYTF.

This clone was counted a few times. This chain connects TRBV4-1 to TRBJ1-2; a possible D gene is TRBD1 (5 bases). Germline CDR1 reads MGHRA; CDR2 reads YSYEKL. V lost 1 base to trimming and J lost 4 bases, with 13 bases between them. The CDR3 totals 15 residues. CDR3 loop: CASSQVQGFSYGYTF. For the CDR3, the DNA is TGCGCCAGCAGCCAAGTGCAGGGTTTCAGCTATGGCTACACCTTC.

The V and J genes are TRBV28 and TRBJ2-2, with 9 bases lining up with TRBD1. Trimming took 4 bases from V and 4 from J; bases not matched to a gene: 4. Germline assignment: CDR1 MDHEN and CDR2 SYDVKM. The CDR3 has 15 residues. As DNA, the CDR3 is TGTGCCAGCAGTTGGGACAGGGTCGTCACCGGGGAGCTGTTTTTT. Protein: CASSWDRVVTGELFF.

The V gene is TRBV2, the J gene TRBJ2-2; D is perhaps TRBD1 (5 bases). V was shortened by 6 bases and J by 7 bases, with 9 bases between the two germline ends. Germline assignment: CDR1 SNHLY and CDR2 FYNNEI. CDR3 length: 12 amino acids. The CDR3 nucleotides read TGTGCCAGCAGATCGGACATCGGGGAGCTGTTTTTT. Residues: CASRSDIGELFF.